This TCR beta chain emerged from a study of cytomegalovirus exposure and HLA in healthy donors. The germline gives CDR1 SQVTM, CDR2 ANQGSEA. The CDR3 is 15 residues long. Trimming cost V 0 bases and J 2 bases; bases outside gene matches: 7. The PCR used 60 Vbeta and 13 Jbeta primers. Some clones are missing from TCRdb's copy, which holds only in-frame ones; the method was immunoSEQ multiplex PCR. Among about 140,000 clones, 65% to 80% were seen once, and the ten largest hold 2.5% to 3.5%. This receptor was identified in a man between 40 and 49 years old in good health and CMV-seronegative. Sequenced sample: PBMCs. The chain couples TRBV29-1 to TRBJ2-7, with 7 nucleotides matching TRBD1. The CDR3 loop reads CSVEDAQGDPYEQYF. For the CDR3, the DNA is TGCAGCGTTGAAGATGCCCAGGGGGATCCCTACGAGCAGTACTTC.